Presented here are 29 T cell receptor beta chains from one specimen sequenced in a study of graft-versus-host responses after intestinal transplantation. TCRdb keeps only in-frame clones here, not all; method: immunoSEQ multiplex PCR. Among roughly 130,000 clones, around 90% were seen once, and the ten largest hold 0.15% to 0.2%. The antigens of these receptors remain unknown. Sequenced here: unstimulated CD4+ T cells sorted from spleen or lymph node cells, sampled before intestinal transplant. Receptors were obtained from a human donor who received an intestinal transplant.

The chain recombines TRBV7-2 with TRBJ1-3; D unresolved. The CDR3 sequence is 16 residues long. Germline assignment: CDR1 SGHTA and CDR2 FQGNSA. Trimming stripped 4 bases from V and 1 base from J, with 14 bases between. The CDR3 region is CASSSPAFDSGNTIYF. CDR3 nucleotides: TGTGCCAGCAGCTCCCCAGCCTTTGATTCTGGAAACACCATATATTTT.

V is TRBV5-4 and J is TRBJ2-7, with TRBD2 identical over 7 bases. Looked up from germline, CDR1 is SGHNT and CDR2 is YYREEE (reference sequence). The CDR3 has 16 amino acids. Trimming at V came to 4 bases and at J to 3 bases, leaving 13 bases not matched to a gene. The CDR3 DNA sequence: TGTGCCAGCAGCCCGGACGTTGGCGGGAGAATCTACGAGCAGTACTTC. It specifies CASSPDVGGRIYEQYF. The full variable domain, in which reference TRBV5-4 and TRBJ2-7 provide the parts outside the CDR3, is ETGVTQSPTHLIKTRGQQVTLRCSSQSGHNTVSWYQQALGQGPQFIFQYYREEENGRGNFPPRFSGLQFPNYSSELNVNALELDDSALYLCASSPDVGGRIYEQYFGPGTRLTVT.

The chain couples TRBV6-1 to TRBJ2-3; perhaps TRBD1 as D (6 bases). The CDR3 sequence is 14 residues long. Germline V gene data show CDR1 as MNHNS and CDR2 as SASEGT. V lost 3 bases, J lost 2 bases, and 9 bases lay in between. The chain's CDR3 is CASSDRGTTDTQYF. DNA of the CDR3: TGTGCCAGCAGTGACAGGGGCACCACAGATACGCAGTATTTT.

The V call is TRBV28, the J call TRBJ2-1; D call uncertain. This CDR3 has 13 amino acids. With 2 bases removed from V and 9 bases from J, the gap between germline ends came to 11 bases. Germline V CDR1 and CDR2: MDHEN, SYDVKM. Here the CDR3 DNA reads TGTGCCAGCAGTTTACCCTATAGCATTGAGCAGTTCTTC. Translating gives CASSLPYSIEQFF.

The chain carries TRBV6-5 and TRBJ2-1; D is uncertain. The CDR3 totals 15 residues. Germline CDR1 is MNHEY and CDR2 is SVGAGI. V lost 5 bases and J lost 4, with 15 bases in between. The CDR3 loop is CASSPPDHTYNEQFF. The CDR3 DNA reads as TGTGCCAGCAGTCCTCCGGACCATACTTACAATGAGCAGTTCTTC.

The gene calls are TRBV5-1 and TRBJ2-1; no definite D call. Germline assignment: CDR1 SGHRS and CDR2 YFSETQ. V lost 0 bases and J 3 bases, leaving 1 base between the germline ends. The CDR3 has 12 residues. CDR3 amino acids: CASSLVYNEQFF. Written as DNA, the CDR3 is TGCGCCAGCAGCTTGGTCTACAATGAGCAGTTCTTC.

The V and J genes are TRBV7-3 and TRBJ2-6; D ambiguous. The CDR3 sequence is 16 residues long. Trimming took off 2 bases at V and 3 bases at J, with 11 bases between the two ends. The germline gives CDR1 SGHTA, CDR2 FQGTGA. CDR3 loop: CASSLDSGLGANVLTF. The CDR3 DNA reads as TGTGCCAGCAGCTTAGATTCGGGTCTTGGGGCCAACGTCCTGACTTTC.

A few counts support this clone. The chain recombines TRBV27 with TRBJ1-2; possibly TRBD1 for D (5 bases). This CDR3 has 13 amino acids. The germline V and J ends were trimmed by 6 bases and 2 bases, with 10 bases remaining between them. Germline values: CDR1 MNHEY, CDR2 SMNVEV (reference sequence). As DNA, the CDR3 is TGTGCCAGCAGCCCGGGACGGAACTATGGCTACACCTTC. This sequence encodes CASSPGRNYGYTF.

The CDR3 sequence: CASSLKGGAEAFF. DNA of the CDR3: TGTGCCAGCAGCTTAAAAGGGGGTGCCGAAGCTTTCTTT. The rearrangement joins TRBV7-3 to TRBJ1-1, with D possibly matching TRBD1 (6 bases). V shed 1 base and J shed 8 bases, with 11 bases lying between them. Germline V gene data show CDR1 as SGHTA and CDR2 as FQGTGA. The CDR3 spans 13 residues.

V gene TRBV19 combines with J gene TRBJ2-7; D remains ambiguous. CDR3 length: 12 residues. The germline V and J ends were trimmed by 4 bases and 3 bases, with 7 bases remaining between them. The germline CDR1 and CDR2 sequences are LNHDA and SQIVND (reference sequence). The CDR3 loop is CASSNSFYEQYF. CDR3 nucleotide sequence: TGTGCCAGTAGTAACAGCTTCTACGAGCAGTACTTC.

V gene TRBV5-5 combines with J gene TRBJ1-1; tentative D call: TRBD1 (5 bases). V was cut by 3 bases and J by 0 bases, with 18 bases left in between. From germline, CDR1 is SGHKS and CDR2 YYEKEE (reference sequence). The CDR3 length is 17 residues. The CDR3 region has the DNA TGTGCCAGCAGCTCGGGGGACGGAAGACGGATGAACACTGAAGCTTTCTTT. Protein sequence: CASSSGDGRRMNTEAFF.

The rearrangement links TRBV5-4 to TRBJ2-7, with D hard to call. This CDR3 contains 14 residues. CDR1 and CDR2 from the germline V gene are SGHNT and YYREEE (reference sequence). The V and J ends lost 1 base and 0 bases respectively, with 8 bases between them. CDR3 protein: CASSLSAISYEQYF. CDR3 DNA: TGTGCCAGCAGCTTGTCGGCTATCTCCTACGAGCAGTACTTC.

The rearrangement joins TRBV19 to TRBJ1-5; no firm D call. The germline gives CDR1 LNHDA, CDR2 SQIVND (reference sequence). V was shortened by 3 bases and J by 7 bases, with 13 bases between the two germline ends. This CDR3 has 14 residues. This CDR3 reads CASSMLQEFQPQHF. The CDR3 nucleotides read TGTGCCAGTAGTATGCTGCAGGAGTTCCAGCCCCAGCATTTT.

This chain uses TRBV28 with TRBJ1-5; 10 nucleotides line up with TRBD1. The V gene end was trimmed by 5 bases and the J gene end by 5 bases; junction bases not matched to a gene: 6. CDR3 length: 15 amino acids. The germline V gene encodes CDR1 MDHEN and CDR2 SYDVKM. CDR3 sequence (DNA): TGTGCCAGCAGTCCAATGGACAGGGGGGATCAGCCCCAGCATTTT. It encodes CASSPMDRGDQPQHF.

This chain connects TRBV19 to TRBJ2-3; 9 nucleotides line up with TRBD2. J lost 2 bases, V lost 3 bases, and 15 bases had no gene match. Germline V CDR1 and CDR2: LNHDA, SQIVND (reference sequence). There are 19 residues in the CDR3. CDR3 in DNA: TGTGCCAGTAGTATGGGGGTAGCGGGAGCCCCGGGGCACACAGATACGCAGTATTTT. Protein product: CASSMGVAGAPGHTDTQYF.

V is TRBV2 and J is TRBJ2-7; TRBD2 matches 7 bases. J was trimmed by 9 bases and V by 2 bases; bases with no gene match: 10. The CDR3 has 14 residues. Per the germline V gene, CDR1 is SNHLY and CDR2 is FYNNEI. CDR3 sequence: CASSEWGSGQTQYF. The DNA of the CDR3 is TGTGCCAGCAGTGAATGGGGTAGCGGGCAAACGCAGTACTTC.

This clone came up once. J is TRBJ2-3 and V is TRBV4-1; D not resolved. The CDR3 has 12 residues. Germline CDR1 reads MGHRA; CDR2 reads YSYEKL. Trimming removed 1 base at V and 7 bases at J, with 6 bases between. This CDR3 is CASSQGGNTQYF. Written as DNA, the CDR3 is TGCGCCAGCAGCCAAGGTGGCAATACGCAGTATTTT.

The V call is TRBV4-3, the J call TRBJ1-5, with D possibly matching TRBD1 (5 bases). V was cut by 0 bases and J by 6 bases, with 12 bases left in between. CDR1 and CDR2 from the germline V gene are LGHNA and YSLEER. The CDR3 has 15 residues. The CDR3 region is CASSQDIRRGQPQHF. The CDR3 DNA is TGCGCCAGCAGCCAAGACATCCGAAGGGGTCAGCCCCAGCATTTT.

V and J are TRBV7-3 and TRBJ2-3; 9 bases match TRBD1. The germline V gene encodes CDR1 SGHTA and CDR2 FQGTGA. This CDR3 is built from 15 residues. Trimming cost V 6 bases and J 0 bases; bases outside gene matches: 4. The CDR3 loop is CASSRDRASTDTQYF. The CDR3 bases are TGTGCCAGCAGTAGGGACAGGGCAAGCACAGATACGCAGTATTTT.

V usage is TRBV25-1 and J usage is TRBJ1-1, with 10 bases aligning to TRBD1. This CDR3 spans 15 amino acids. Germline lookup yields CDR1 MGHDK and CDR2 SYGVNS. J gave up 5 bases and V 1 base, and 4 bases lay outside the gene matches. CDR3: CASSELRTGGTEAFF. The CDR3 DNA reads TGTGCCAGCAGTGAATTAAGGACAGGGGGGACTGAAGCTTTCTTT.

The chain carries TRBV5-6 and TRBJ2-3, with D perhaps TRBD1 (5 bases). The germline CDR1 and CDR2 sequences are SGHDT and YYEEEE. The CDR3 is made up of 16 amino acids. The V and J ends lost 3 bases and 0 bases respectively, with 14 bases between them. The CDR3 coding sequence is TGTGCCAGCAGCTACAGGACGGCTGCTAGCACAGATACGCAGTATTTT. The encoded protein is CASSYRTAASTDTQYF.

V is TRBV7-2 and J is TRBJ1-1; D may be TRBD1 (6 bases). V lost 5 bases and J 4 bases, leaving 14 bases between the germline ends. Germline V gene data show CDR1 as SGHTA and CDR2 as FQGNSA. The CDR3 length is 14 residues. The CDR3 nucleotides read TGTGCCAGCAGCCTCAGGGGTCGGGGCACTGAAGCTTTCTTT. Encoded protein: CASSLRGRGTEAFF.

The chain employs TRBV7-2 and TRBJ2-5, with 7 bases lining up with TRBD1. Near its end, the DNA agrees better with TRBJ2-7, so the J call may be wrong. The length of the CDR3 is 15 residues. From germline, CDR1 is SGHTA and CDR2 FQGNSA. The CDR3 sequence: CASSSQTGNTYEQYF. The CDR3 DNA sequence: TGTGCCAGCAGCTCGCAGACAGGGAACACCTACGAGCAGTACTTC.

This clone is a singleton in its sample. The genes are TRBV19 and TRBJ2-7, with TRBD1 as a possible D gene (6 bases). The CDR3 has 14 amino acids. V was clipped by 1 base and J by 3 bases, with 10 bases between them. Germline values: CDR1 LNHDA, CDR2 SQIVND (reference sequence). CDR3 protein: CASSIGKQGYEQYF. CDR3 nucleotides: TGTGCCAGTAGTATAGGAAAACAGGGCTACGAGCAGTACTTC.

The chain employs TRBV27 and TRBJ2-1; TRBD1 agrees at 9 bases. This CDR3 region has 13 residues. V lost 10 bases, J lost 5 bases, and 6 bases stayed unmatched. Germline assignment: CDR1 MNHEY and CDR2 SMNVEV (reference sequence). The CDR3 DNA is TGTGCCACCCGACAGGGGGTTAACAATGAGCAGTTCTTC. Its protein product is CATRQGVNNEQFF.

The chain has TRBV9 and TRBJ1-2, with D possibly being TRBD1 (5 bases). Germline V gives CDR1 SGDLS, CDR2 YYNGEE. The germline V and J ends were trimmed by 4 bases and 1 base, with 8 bases remaining between them. This CDR3 spans 13 amino acids. The CDR3 loop is CASSSRVNYGYTF. The CDR3 DNA is TGTGCCAGCAGCTCCAGGGTTAACTATGGCTACACCTTC.

The V and J genes are TRBV7-2 and TRBJ2-6; perhaps TRBD1 as D (6 bases). V dropped 5 bases and J dropped 2 bases, with 10 bases sitting between them. Germline-derived CDR1 and CDR2 are SGHTA and FQGNSA. The CDR3 contains 15 residues. This CDR3 is CASSPQGTGANVLTF. The DNA of the CDR3 is TGTGCCAGCAGCCCACAGGGAACTGGGGCCAACGTCCTGACTTTC.

V and J are TRBV19 and TRBJ2-3, with 12 bases lining up with TRBD2. V lost 4 bases, J lost 0 bases, and 2 bases stayed unmatched. Germline-derived CDR1 and CDR2 are LNHDA and SQIVND (reference sequence). The CDR3 covers 16 residues. CDR3 residues: CASSKGTSGSTDTQYF. The CDR3 DNA follows: TGTGCCAGTAGTAAGGGGACTAGCGGGAGCACAGATACGCAGTATTTT.

The chain recombines TRBV9 with TRBJ2-1; a weak D match, TRBD2 (7 bases). Germline values: CDR1 SGDLS, CDR2 YYNGEE. CDR3 size: 16 residues. The V and J ends lost 0 bases and 2 bases respectively, with 12 bases between them. The DNA for the CDR3 is TGTGCCAGCAGCGTAGGTGCGGGGGCTACCTACAATGAGCAGTTCTTC. This sequence encodes CASSVGAGATYNEQFF. The complete variable domain, with remaining parts taken from reference TRBV9 and TRBJ2-1, reads DSGVTQTPKHLITATGQRVTLRCSPRSGDLSVYWYQQSLDQGLQFLIQYYNGEERAKGNILERFSAQQFPDLHSELNLSSLELGDSALYFCASSVGAGATYNEQFFGPGTRLTVL.